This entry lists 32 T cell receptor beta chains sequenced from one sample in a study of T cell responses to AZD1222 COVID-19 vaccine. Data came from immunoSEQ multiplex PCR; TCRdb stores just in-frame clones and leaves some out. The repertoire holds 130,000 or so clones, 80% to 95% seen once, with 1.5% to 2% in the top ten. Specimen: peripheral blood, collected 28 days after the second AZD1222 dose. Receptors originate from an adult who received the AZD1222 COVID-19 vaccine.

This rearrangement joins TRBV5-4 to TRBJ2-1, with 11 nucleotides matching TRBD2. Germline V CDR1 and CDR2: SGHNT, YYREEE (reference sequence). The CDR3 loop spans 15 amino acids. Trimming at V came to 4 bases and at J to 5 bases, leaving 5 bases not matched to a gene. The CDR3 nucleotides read TGTGCCAGCAGCGCGACTAGCGGGGCGAACAATGAGCAGTTCTTC. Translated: CASSATSGANNEQFF.

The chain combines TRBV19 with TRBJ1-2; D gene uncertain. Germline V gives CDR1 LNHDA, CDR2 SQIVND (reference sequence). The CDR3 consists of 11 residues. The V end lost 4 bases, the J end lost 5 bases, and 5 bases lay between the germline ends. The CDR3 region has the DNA TGTGCCAGTAGTACGGGGTATGGCTACACCTTC. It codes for CASSTGYGYTF. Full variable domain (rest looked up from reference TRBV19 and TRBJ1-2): DGGITQSPKYLFRKEGQNVTLSCEQNLNHDAMYWYRQDPGQGLRLIYYSQIVNDFQKGDIAEGYSVSREKKESFPLTVTSAQKNPTAFYLCASSTGYGYTFGSGTRLTVV.

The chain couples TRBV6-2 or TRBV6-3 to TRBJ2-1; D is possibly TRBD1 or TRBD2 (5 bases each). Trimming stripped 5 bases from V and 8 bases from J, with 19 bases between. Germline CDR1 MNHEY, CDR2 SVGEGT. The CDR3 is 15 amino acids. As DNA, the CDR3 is TGTGCCAGCAGTCACGGGACGCTCCTGGGCTATGAGCAGTTCTTC. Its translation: CASSHGTLLGYEQFF.

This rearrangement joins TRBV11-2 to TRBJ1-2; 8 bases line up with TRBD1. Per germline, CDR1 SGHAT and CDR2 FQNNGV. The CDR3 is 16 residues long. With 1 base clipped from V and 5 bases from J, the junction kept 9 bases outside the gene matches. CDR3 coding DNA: TGTGCCAGCAGCTTAGGCGTGGCAGGGGGCGGGTATGGCTACACCTTC. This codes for CASSLGVAGGGYGYTF.

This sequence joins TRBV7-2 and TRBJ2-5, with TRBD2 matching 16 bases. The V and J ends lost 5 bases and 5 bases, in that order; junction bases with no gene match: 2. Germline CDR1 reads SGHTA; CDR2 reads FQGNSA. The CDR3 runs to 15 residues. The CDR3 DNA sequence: TGTGCCAGCAGCCGGGGACTAGCGGGGGGGGAGACCCAGTACTTC. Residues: CASSRGLAGGETQYF.

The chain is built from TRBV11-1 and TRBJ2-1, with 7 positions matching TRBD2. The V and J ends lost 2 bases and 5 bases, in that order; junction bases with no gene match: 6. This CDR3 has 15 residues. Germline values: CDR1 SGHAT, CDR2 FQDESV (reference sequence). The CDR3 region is CASSLQGLLNNEQFF. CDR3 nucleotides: TGTGCCAGCAGCTTACAGGGACTACTAAACAATGAGCAGTTCTTC.

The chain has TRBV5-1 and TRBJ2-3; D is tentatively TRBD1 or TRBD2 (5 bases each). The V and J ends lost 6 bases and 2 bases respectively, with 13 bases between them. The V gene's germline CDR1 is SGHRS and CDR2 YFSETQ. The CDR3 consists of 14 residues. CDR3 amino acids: CASKGPTITDTQYF. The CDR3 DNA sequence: TGCGCCAGCAAGGGACCCACGATCACAGATACGCAGTATTTT.

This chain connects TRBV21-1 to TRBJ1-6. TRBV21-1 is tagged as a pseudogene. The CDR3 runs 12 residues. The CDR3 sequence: CASRGGQSPLHF. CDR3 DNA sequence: TGTGCCAGCAGGGGAGGACAATCACCCCTCCACTTT.

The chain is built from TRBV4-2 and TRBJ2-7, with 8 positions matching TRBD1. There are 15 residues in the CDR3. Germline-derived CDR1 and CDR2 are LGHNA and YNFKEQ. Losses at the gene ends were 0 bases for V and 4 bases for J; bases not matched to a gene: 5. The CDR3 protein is CASSQDSRQGYEQYF. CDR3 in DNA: TGTGCCAGCAGCCAAGATTCGAGACAGGGGTACGAGCAGTACTTC.

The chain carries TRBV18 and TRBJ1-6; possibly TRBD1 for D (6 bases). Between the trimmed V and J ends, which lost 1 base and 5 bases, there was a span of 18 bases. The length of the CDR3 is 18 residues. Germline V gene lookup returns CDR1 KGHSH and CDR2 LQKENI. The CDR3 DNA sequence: TGTGCCAGCTCACCACGGAGTGGGGGCGTCGTGGATAATTCACCCCTCCACTTT. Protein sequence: CASSPRSGGVVDNSPLHF.

The chain's CDR3 is CASSYSIGSSTEAFF. CDR3 DNA sequence: TGTGCCAGCAGTTACTCGATAGGGTCAAGCACTGAAGCTTTCTTT. The V call is TRBV6-5, the J call TRBJ1-1, with unresolved D. CDR1 is MNHEY, CDR2 SVGAGI, per germline. Trimming left V 0 bases short and J 4 bases short, with 12 bases between. This CDR3 region has 15 residues.

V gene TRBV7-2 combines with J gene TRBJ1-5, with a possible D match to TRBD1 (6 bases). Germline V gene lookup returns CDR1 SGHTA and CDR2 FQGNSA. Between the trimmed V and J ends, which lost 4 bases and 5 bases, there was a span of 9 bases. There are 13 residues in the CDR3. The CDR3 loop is CASSWGRHQPQHF. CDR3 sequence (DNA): TGTGCCAGCAGCTGGGGGCGTCATCAGCCCCAGCATTTT.

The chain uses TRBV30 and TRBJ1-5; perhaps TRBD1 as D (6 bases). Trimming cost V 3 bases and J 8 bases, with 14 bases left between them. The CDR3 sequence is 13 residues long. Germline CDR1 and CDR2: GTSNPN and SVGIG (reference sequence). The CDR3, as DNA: TGTGCCTGGAGCCCCTTCAGGGGAGAGCCCCAGCATTTT. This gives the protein CAWSPFRGEPQHF.

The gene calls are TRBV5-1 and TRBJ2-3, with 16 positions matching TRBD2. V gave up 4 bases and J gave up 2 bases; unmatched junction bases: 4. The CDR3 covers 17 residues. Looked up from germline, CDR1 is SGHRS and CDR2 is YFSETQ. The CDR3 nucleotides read TGCGCCAGCAGCCCGGGACTAGCGGGGGGGAACACAGATACGCAGTATTTT. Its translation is CASSPGLAGGNTDTQYF.

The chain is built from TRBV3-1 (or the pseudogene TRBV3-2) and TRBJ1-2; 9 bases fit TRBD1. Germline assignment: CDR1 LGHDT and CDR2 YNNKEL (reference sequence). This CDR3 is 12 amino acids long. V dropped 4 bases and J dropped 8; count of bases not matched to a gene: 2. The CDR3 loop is CASSRTGEGYTF. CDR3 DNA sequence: TGTGCCAGCAGCCGGACAGGGGAAGGCTACACCTTC.

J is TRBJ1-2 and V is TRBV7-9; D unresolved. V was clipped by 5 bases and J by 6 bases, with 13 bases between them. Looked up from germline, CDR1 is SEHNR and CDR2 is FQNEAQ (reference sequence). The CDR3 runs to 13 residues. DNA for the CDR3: TGTGCCAGCAGCCCGAAGTCCTGGGATGGCTACACCTTC. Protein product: CASSPKSWDGYTF.

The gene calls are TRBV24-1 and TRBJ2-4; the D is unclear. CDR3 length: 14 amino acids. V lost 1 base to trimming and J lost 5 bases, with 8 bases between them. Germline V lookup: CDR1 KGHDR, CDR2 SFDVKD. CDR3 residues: CATSDLGGENIQYF. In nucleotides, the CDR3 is TGTGCCACCAGTGATTTAGGCGGAGAAAACATTCAGTACTTC.

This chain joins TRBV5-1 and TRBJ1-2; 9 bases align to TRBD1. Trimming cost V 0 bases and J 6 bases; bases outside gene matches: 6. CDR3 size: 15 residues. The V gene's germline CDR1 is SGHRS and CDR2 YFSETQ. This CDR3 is CASSLVGTGIHGYTF. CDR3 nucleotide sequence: TGCGCCAGCAGCTTGGTGGGGACAGGGATTCATGGCTACACCTTC.

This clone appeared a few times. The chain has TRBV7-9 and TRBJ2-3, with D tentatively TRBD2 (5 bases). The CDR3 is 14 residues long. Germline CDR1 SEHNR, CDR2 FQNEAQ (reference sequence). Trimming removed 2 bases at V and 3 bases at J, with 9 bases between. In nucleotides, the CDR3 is TGTGCCAGCAGCTTAATGAGGGTAACAGATACGCAGTATTTT. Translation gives CASSLMRVTDTQYF.

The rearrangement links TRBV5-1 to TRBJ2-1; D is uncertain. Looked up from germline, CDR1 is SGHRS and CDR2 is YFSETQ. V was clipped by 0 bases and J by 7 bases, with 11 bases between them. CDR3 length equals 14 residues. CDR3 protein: CASSLGPTGNEQFF. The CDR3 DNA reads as TGCGCCAGCAGCTTGGGACCTACCGGGAATGAGCAGTTCTTC.

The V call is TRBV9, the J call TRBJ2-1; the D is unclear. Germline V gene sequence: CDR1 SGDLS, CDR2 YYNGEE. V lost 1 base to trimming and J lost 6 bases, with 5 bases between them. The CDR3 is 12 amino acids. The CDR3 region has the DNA TGTGCCAGCAGCGTAATGTCCAATGAGCAGTTCTTC. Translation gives CASSVMSNEQFF.

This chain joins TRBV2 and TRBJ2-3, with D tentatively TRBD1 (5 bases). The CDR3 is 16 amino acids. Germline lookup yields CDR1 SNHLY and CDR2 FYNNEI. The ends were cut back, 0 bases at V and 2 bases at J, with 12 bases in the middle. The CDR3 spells CASSEARVQSTDTQYF. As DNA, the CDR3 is TGTGCCAGCAGTGAAGCCAGGGTTCAATCCACAGATACGCAGTATTTT.

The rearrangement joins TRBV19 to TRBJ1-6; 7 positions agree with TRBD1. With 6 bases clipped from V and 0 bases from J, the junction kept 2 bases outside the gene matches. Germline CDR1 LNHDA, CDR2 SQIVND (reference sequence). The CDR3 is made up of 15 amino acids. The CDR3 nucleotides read TGTGCCAGTAGAGGGGGCAGCTCCTATAATTCACCCCTCCACTTT. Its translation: CASRGGSSYNSPLHF.

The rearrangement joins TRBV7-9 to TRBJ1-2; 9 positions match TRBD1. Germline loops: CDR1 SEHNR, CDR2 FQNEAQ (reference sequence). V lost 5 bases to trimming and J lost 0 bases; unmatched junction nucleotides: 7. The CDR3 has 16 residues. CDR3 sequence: CASSRGTGTANYGYTF. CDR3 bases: TGTGCCAGCAGCCGCGGGACAGGGACAGCTAACTATGGCTACACCTTC.

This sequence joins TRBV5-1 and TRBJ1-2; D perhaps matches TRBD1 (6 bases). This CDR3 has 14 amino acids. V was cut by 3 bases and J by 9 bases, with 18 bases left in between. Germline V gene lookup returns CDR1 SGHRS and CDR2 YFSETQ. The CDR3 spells CASSYGTPPLSYTF. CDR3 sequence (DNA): TGCGCCAGCAGCTACGGGACACCCCCGCTGAGCTACACCTTC.

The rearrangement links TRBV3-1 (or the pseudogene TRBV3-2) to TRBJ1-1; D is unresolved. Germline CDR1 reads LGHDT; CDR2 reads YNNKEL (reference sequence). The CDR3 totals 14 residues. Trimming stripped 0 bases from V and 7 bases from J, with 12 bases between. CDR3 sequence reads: CASSQEFPTSEAFF. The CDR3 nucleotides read TGTGCCAGCAGCCAAGAATTCCCTACCAGTGAAGCTTTCTTT.

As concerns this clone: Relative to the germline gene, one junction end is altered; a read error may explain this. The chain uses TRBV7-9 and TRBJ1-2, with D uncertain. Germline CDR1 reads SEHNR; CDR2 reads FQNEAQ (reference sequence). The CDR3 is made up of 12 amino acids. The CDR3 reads CASSLEAGRVFF. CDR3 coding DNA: TGTGCCAGCAGCTTAGAGGCGGGTAGGGTCTTCTTC.

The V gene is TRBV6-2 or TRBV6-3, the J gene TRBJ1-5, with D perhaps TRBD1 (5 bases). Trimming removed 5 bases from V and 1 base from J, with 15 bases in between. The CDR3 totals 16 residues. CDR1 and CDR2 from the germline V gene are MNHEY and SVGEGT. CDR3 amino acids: CASSTWGVGSNQPQHF. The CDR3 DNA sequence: TGTGCCAGCAGTACTTGGGGGGTTGGAAGCAATCAGCCCCAGCATTTT.

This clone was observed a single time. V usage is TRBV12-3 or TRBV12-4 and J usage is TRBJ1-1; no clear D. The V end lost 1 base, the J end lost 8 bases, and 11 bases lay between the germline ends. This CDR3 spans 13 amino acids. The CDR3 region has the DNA TGTGCCAGCAGTTTAGGTTTAGCGACAGAAGCTTTCTTT. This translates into CASSLGLATEAFF.

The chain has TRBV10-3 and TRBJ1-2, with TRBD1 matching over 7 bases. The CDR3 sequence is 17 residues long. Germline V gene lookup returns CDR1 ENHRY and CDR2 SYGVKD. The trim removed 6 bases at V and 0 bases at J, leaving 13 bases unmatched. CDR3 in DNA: TGTGCCATCAGCCTCCGGGACAGCATGTTCGCTAACTATGGCTACACCTTC. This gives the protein CAISLRDSMFANYGYTF.

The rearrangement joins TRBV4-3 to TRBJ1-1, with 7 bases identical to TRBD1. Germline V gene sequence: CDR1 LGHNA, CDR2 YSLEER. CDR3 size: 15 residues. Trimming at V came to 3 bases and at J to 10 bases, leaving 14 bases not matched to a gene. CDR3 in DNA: TGCGCCAGCAGCCAGACAGTCCAAGGGGGCAATGTAGCTTTCTTT. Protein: CASSQTVQGGNVAFF.

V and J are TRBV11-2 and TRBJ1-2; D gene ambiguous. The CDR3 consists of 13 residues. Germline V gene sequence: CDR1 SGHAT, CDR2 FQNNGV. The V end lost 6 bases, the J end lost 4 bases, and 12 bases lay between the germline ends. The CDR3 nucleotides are TGTGCCAGCAGGGAGGGCAACCTCTATGGCTACACCTTC. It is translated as CASREGNLYGYTF.